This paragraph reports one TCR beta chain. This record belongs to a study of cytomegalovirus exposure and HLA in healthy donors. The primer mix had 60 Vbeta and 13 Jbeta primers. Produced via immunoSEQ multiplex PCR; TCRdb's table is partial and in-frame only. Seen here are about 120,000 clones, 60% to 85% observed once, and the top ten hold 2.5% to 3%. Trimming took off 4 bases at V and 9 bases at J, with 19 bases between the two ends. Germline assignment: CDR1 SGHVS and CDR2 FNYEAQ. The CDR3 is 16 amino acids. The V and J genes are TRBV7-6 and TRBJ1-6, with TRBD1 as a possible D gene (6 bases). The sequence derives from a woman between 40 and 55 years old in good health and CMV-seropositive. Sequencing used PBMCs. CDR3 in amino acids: CASSSGADPNLSPLHF. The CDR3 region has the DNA TGTGCCAGCAGCTCAGGGGCGGACCCAAACCTTTCACCCCTCCACTTT.